This T cell receptor beta chain stems from a study of lymphopenia after photon versus proton radiotherapy (dated by TCRdb to about 2019). The study in broad terms: The study compared the immunological effects of photon versus proton radiation therapy in patients with gastrointestinal tumors who developed high-grade lymphopenia. The 20 patients in the cohort had gastrointestinal tumors, were treated with either photon or proton therapy, and subsequently developed lymphopenia. The study was designed to characterize how the impact on the immune system differs between the two radiation modalities. Overall study outcomes, separate from this receptor: After the lymphocyte count nadir, photon-treated repertoires showed oligoclonal expansion, especially of CD8+ Temra cells, which drove the drop in diversity. The authors looked at the survival association only in patients who died, and they framed better survival with proton therapy as a possibility rather than a demonstrated result. Among patients across the cohort who died, overall survival time showed an inverse correlation with a larger post-nadir drop in TCR diversity. During treatment, patients who received proton therapy stayed relatively stable, whereas patients who received photon therapy lost naive T cells and TCR diversity and gained effector/memory populations.

Based on the germline V gene, the CDR1 and CDR2 sequences are SGDLS and YYNGEE. The CDR3 contains 16 residues, cysteine and phenylalanine counted. Of all the DNA, just the CDR3 is kept, 48 bases in frame from base 1. The trim is 0 bases for V and 4 bases for J, with a gap of 17 bases between the germline ends. A remark on this clone: The antigen this receptor binds is unknown. Qualities for individual bases were not recorded, and no much larger clone is one base off.

The library was prepared using the immunoSEQ multiplex PCR assay. T cell repertoires were profiled by deep sequencing of rearranged TCR beta loci, alongside multiparametric flow cytometry. The immuneACCESS repertoire file appears here via TCRdb, limited to in-frame rearrangements. These files lack a portion of the clones; in checked studies, under half of the deficit traces to unresolved V genes, and the cause of the others is not known. Recorded for this sample are about 40,000 clones; around 84% of them occurred a single time. About 9.3% of the sample is in the top ten clones. The source of this sequence is a woman aged 70 to 79 with pancreatic cancer. Some clones in this sample may be carry-over from other donors' samples. The chain couples TRBV9 to TRBJ2-7; the D gene is perhaps TRBD2, on 6 matching bases. The source material was peripheral blood, sampled from a patient treated with proton-based radiotherapy. Here the CDR3 is given as CASSVGISGLGYEQYF. The DNA sequence is as follows: TGTGCCAGCAGCGTAGGAATAAGCGGGCTGGGTTACGAGCAGTACTTC.